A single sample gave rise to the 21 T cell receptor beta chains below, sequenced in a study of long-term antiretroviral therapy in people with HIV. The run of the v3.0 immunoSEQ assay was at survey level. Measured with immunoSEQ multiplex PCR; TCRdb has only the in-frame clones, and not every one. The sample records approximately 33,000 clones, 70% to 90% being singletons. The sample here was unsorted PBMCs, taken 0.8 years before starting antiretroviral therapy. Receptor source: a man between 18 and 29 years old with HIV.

CDR3 protein: CASSFTGVNEQYF. The CDR3 DNA reads as TGTGCCAGCAGCTTTACAGGGGTCAACGAGCAGTACTTC. V and J are TRBV5-6 and TRBJ2-7; 7 bases agree with TRBD1. V lost 2 bases and J lost 5; bases outside the gene matches: 4. CDR3 length equals 13 residues. Germline CDR1 SGHDT, CDR2 YYEEEE.

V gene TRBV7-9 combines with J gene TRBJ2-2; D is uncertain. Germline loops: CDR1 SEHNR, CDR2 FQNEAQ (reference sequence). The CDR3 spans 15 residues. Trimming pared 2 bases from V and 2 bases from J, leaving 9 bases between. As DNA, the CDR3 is TGTGCCAGCAGCTTAATGAAAAGTAACACCGGGGAGCTGTTTTTT. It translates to CASSLMKSNTGELFF.

The CDR3 coding sequence is TGTGCCAGCAGCTTGCAACCGGGACTTAGCATAAATACCGGGGAGCTGTTTTTT. Translation: CASSLQPGLSINTGELFF. The chain couples TRBV7-2 to TRBJ2-2, with a possible D match to TRBD2 (6 bases). This CDR3 contains 18 residues. The germline V gene encodes CDR1 SGHTA and CDR2 FQGNSA. Trimming shortened V by 3 bases and J by 5 bases, and 22 bases separated the two germline ends.

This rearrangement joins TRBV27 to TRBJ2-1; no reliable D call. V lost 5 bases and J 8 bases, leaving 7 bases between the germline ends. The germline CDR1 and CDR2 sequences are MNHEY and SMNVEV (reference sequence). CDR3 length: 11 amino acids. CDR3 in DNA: TGTGCCAGCAGTCGTAGGGATGAGCAGTTCTTC. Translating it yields CASSRRDEQFF.

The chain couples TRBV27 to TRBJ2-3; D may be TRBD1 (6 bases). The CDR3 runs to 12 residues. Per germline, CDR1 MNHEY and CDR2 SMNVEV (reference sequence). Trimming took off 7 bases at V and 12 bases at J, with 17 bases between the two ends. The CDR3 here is CASTSGDQNQYF. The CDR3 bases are TGTGCCAGCACCTCAGGGGATCAGAACCAGTATTTT.

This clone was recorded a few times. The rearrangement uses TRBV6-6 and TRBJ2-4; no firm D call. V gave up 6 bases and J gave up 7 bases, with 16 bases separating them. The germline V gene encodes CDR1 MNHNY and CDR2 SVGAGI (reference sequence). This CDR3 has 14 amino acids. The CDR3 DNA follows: TGTGCCAGCAGATCTACGAGAATGGCGAACATTCAGTACTTC. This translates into CASRSTRMANIQYF.

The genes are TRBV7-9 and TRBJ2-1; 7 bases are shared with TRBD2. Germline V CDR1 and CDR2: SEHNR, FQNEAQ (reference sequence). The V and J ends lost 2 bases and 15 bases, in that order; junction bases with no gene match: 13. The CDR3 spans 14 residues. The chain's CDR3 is CASSLNLGGRYLFF. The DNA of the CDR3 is TGTGCCAGCAGCTTAAATTTGGGCGGGAGATATCTGTTCTTC.

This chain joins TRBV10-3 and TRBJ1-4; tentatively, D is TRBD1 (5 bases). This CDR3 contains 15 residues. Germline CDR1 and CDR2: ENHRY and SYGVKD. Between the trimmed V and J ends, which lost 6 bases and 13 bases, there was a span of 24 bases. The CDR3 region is CAISSAGTAMGGLFF. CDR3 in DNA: TGTGCCATCAGCTCCGCCGGGACCGCGATGGGTGGACTGTTTTTT.

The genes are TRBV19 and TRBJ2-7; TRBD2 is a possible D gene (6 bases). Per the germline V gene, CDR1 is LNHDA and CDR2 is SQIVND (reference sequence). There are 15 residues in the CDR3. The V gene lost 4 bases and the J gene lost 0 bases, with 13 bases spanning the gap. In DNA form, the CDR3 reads TGTGCCAGTAGTAGCCGGGACGGGAGCTCCTACGAGCAGTACTTC. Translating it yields CASSSRDGSSYEQYF.

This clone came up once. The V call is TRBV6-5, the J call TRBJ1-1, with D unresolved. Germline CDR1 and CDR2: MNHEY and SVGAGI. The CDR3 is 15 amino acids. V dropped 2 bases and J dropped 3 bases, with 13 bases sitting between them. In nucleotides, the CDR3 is TGTGCCAGCAGTTACGCCAACTGGAGGGACACTGAAGCTTTCTTT. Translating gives CASSYANWRDTEAFF.

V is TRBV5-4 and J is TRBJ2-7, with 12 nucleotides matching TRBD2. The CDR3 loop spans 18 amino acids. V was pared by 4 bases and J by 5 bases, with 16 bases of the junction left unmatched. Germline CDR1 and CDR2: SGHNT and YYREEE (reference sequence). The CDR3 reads CASSTPSLLAGGFHEQYF. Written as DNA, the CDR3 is TGTGCCAGCAGCACCCCCTCACTCCTAGCGGGAGGGTTCCACGAGCAGTACTTC.

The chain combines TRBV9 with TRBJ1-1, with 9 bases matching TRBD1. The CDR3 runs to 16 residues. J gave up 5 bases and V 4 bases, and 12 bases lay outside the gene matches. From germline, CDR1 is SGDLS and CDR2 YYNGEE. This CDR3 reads CASSSEGTGRETEAFF. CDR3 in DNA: TGTGCCAGCAGCTCCGAGGGGACAGGGCGGGAAACTGAAGCTTTCTTT.

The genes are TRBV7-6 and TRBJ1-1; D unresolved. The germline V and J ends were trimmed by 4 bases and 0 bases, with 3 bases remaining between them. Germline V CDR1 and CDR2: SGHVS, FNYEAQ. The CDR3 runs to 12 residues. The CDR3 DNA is TGTGCCAGCAGCTCGGTGAACACTGAAGCTTTCTTT. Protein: CASSSVNTEAFF.

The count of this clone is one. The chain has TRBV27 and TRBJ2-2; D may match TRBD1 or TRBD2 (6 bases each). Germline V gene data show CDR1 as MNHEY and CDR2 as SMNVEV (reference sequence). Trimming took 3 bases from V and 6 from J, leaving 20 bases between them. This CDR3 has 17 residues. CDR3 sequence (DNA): TGTGCCAGCAGTTTTAGGGGGGTGATGGGAGAAGCCGGGGAGCTGTTTTTT. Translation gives CASSFRGVMGEAGELFF.

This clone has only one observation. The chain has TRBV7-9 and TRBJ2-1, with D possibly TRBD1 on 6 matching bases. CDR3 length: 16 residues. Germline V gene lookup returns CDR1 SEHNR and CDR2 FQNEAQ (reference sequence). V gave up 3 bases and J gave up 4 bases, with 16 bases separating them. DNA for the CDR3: TGTGCCAGCAGCTTGAGGGGGTTTATCAGTTACAATGAGCAGTTCTTC. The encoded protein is CASSLRGFISYNEQFF.

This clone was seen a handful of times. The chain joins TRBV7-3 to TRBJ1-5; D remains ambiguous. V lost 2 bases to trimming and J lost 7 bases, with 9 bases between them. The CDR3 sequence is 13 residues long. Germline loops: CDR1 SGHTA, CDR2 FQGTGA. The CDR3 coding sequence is TGTGCCAGCAGCTTAGACTTGGGGCAGCCCCAGCATTTT. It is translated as CASSLDLGQPQHF.

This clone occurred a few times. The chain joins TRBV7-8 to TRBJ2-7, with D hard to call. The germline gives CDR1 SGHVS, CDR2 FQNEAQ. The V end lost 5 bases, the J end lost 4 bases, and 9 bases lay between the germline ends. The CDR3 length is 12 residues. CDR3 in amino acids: CASSPLGYEQYF. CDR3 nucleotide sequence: TGTGCCAGCAGCCCATTGGGGTACGAGCAGTACTTC. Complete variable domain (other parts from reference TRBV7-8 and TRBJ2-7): GAGVSQSPRYKVAKRGQDVALRCDPISGHVSLFWYQQALGQGPEFLTYFQNEAQLDKSGLPSDRFFAERPEGSVSTLKIQRTQQEDSAVYLCASSPLGYEQYFGPGTRLTVT.

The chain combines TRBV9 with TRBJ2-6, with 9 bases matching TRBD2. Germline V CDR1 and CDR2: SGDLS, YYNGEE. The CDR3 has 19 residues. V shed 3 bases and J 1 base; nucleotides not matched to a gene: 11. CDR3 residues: CASSAHLRGGPSGANVLTF. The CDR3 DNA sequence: TGTGCCAGCAGCGCCCACTTGCGGGGGGGCCCTTCTGGGGCCAACGTCCTGACTTTC.

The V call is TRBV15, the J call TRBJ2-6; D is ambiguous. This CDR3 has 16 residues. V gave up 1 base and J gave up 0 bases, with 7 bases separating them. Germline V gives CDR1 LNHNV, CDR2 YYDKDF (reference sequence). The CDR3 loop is CATSRGHSSGANVLTF. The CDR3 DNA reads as TGTGCCACCAGCAGAGGACACAGCTCTGGGGCCAACGTCCTGACTTTC. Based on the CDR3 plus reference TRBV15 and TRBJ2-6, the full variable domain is DAMVIQNPRYQVTQFGKPVTLSCSQTLNHNVMYWYQQKSSQAPKLLFHYYDKDFNNEADTPDNFQSRRPNTSFCFLDIRSPGLGDTAMYLCATSRGHSSGANVLTFGAGSRLTVL.

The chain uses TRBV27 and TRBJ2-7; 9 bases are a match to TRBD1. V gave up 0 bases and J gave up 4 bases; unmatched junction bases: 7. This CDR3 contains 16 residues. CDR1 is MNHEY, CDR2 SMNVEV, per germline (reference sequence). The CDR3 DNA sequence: TGTGCCAGCAGTTTATCTATCGGGGACAGGGAATACGAGCAGTACTTC. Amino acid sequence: CASSLSIGDREYEQYF.

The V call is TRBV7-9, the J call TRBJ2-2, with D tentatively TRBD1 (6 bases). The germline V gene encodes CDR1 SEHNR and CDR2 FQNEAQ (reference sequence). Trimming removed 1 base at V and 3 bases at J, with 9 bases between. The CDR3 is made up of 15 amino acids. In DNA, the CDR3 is TGTGCCAGCAGCTTAGGGGACATTGACACCGGGGAGCTGTTTTTT. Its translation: CASSLGDIDTGELFF.